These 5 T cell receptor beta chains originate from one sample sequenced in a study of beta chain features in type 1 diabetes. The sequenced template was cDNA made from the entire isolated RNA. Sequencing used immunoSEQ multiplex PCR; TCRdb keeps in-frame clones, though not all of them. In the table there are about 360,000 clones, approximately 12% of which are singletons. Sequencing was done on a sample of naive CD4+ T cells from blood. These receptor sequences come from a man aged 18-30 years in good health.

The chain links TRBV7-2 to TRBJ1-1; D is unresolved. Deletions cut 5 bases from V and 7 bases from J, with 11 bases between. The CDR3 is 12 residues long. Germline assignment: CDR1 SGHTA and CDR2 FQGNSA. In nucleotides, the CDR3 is TGTGCCAGCAGCCCTCAGTCGGGTGAAGCTTTCTTT. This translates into CASSPQSGEAFF.

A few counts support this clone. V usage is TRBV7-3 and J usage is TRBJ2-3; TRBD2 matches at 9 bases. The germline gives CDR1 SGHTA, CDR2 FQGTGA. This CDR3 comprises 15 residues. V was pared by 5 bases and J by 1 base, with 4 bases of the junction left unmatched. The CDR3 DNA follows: TGTGCCAGCAGCCCGGTAGCGGGGGGCACAGATACGCAGTATTTT. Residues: CASSPVAGGTDTQYF.

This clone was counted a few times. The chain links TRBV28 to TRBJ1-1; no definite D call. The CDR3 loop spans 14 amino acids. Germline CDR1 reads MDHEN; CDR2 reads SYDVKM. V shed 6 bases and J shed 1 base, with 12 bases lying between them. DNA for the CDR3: TGTGCCAGCAGGCCGCCAACAGCGAACACTGAAGCTTTCTTT. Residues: CASRPPTANTEAFF. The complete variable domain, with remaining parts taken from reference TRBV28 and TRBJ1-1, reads DVKVTQSSRYLVKRTGEKVFLECVQDMDHENMFWYRQDPGLGLRLIYFSYDVKMKEKGDIPEGYSVSREKKERFSLILESASTNQTSMYLCASRPPTANTEAFFGQGTRLTVV.

DNA of the CDR3: TGTGCCAGCAGCCCCGAGGACAGTTTGAACACTGAAGCTTTCTTT. Protein product: CASSPEDSLNTEAFF. V and J are TRBV4-2 and TRBJ1-1; weak D call: TRBD1 (6 bases). V lost 4 bases to trimming and J lost 0 bases, with 12 bases between them. Germline V gene lookup returns CDR1 LGHNA and CDR2 YNFKEQ. This CDR3 is built from 15 residues.

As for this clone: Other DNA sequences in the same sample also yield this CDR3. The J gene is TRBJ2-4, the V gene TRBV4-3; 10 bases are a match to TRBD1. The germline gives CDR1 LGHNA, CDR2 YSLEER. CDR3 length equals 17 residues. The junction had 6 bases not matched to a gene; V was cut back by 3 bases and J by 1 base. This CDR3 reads CASSQRQGAGAKNIQYF. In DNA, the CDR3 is TGCGCCAGCAGCCAGAGACAGGGGGCGGGGGCCAAAAACATTCAGTACTTC.